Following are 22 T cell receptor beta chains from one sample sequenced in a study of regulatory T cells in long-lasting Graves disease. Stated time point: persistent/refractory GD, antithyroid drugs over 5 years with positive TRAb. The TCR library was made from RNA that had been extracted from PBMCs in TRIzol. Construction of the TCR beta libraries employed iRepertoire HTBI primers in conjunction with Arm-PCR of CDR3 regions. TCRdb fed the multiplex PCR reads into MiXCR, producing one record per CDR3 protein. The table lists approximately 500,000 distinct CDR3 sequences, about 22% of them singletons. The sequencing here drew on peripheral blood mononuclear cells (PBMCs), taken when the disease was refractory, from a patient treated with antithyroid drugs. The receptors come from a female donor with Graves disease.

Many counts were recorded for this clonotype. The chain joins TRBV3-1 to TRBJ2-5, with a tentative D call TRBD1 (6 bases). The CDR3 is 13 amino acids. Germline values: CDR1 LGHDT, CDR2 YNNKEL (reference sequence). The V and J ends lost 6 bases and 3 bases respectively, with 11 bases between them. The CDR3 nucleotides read TGTGCCAGCAGACGAACAGGGAAAGAGACCCAGTACTTC. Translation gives CASRRTGKETQYF.

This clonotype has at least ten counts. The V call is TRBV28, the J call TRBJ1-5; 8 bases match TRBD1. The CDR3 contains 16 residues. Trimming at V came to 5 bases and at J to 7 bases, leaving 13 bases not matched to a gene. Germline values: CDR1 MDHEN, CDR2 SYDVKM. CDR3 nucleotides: TGTGCCAGCAGTCACATTTGGACAGGGAAGGAACAGCCCCAGCATTTT. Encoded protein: CASSHIWTGKEQPQHF.

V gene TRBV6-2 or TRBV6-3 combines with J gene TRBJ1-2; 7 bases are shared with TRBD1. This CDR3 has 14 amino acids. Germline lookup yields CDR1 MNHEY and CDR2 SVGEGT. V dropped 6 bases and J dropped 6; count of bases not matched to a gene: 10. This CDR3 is CASRLSGTAHGYTF. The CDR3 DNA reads TGTGCCAGCAGACTAAGCGGGACAGCCCATGGCTACACCTTC.

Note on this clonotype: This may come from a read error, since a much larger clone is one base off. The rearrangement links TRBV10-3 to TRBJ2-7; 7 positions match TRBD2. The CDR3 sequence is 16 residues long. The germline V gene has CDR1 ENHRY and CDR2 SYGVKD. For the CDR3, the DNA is TGTGCCATCAGAGAGTCCGCGGGGGACCAAAGGGGCGAGCAGTACTTC. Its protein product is CAIRESAGDQRGEQYF.

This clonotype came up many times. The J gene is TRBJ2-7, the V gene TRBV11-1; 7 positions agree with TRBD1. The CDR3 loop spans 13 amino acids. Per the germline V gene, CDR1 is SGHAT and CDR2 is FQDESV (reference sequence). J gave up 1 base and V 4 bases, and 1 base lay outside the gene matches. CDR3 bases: TGTGCCAGCAGCTCGGACAGGTCCTACGAGCAGTACTTC. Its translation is CASSSDRSYEQYF.

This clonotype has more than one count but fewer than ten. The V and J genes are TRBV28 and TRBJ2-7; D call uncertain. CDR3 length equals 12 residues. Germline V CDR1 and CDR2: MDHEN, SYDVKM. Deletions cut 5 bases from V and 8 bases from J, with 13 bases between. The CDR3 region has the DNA TGTGCCAGCAGTCTGATACACGAACAGCAGTACTTC. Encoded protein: CASSLIHEQQYF.

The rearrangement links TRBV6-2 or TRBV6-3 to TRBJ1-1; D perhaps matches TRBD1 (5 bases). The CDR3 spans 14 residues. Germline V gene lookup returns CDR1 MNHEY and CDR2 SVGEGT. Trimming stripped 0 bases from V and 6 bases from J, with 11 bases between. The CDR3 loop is CASSYSGRVPEAFF. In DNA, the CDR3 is TGTGCCAGCAGTTACTCAGGCAGGGTGCCTGAAGCTTTCTTT.

CDR3 in amino acids: CASTKGPGDYGYTF. CDR3 bases: TGTGCCAGCACCAAAGGACCGGGGGACTATGGCTACACCTTC. The genes are TRBV5-4 and TRBJ1-2; tentatively, D is TRBD1 (5 bases). The V and J ends lost 6 bases and 3 bases respectively, with 15 bases between them. The CDR3 has 14 amino acids. Germline values: CDR1 SGHNT, CDR2 YYREEE (reference sequence). Drawing the rest from reference TRBV5-4 and TRBJ1-2, the complete variable domain is ETGVTQSPTHLIKTRGQQVTLRCSSQSGHNTVSWYQQALGQGPQFIFQYYREEENGRGNFPPRFSGLQFPNYSSELNVNALELDDSALYLCASTKGPGDYGYTFGSGTRLTVV.

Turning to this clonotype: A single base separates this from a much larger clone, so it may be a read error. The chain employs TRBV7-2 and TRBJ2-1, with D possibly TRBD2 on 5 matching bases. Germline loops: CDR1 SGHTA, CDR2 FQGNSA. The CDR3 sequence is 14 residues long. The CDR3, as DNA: TGTGCCACCCTGCCAGGAGGATCCTGCAATGAGCAGTTCTTC. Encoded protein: CATLPGGSCNEQFF.

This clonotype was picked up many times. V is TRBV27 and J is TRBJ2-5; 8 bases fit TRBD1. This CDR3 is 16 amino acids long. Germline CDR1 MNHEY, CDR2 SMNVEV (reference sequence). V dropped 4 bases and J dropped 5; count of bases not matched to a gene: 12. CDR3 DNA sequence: TGTGCCAGCAGTTCAACTTCGACAGGGGAAGGCGAGACCCAGTACTTC. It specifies CASSSTSTGEGETQYF.

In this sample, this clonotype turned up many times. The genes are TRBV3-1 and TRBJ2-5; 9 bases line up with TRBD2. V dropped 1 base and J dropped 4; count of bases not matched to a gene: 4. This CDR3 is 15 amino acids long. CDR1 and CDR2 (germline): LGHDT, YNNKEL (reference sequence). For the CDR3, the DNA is TGTGCCAGCAGCCAAGCCGGGACTAGCCGAGAGACCCAGTACTTC. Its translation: CASSQAGTSRETQYF.

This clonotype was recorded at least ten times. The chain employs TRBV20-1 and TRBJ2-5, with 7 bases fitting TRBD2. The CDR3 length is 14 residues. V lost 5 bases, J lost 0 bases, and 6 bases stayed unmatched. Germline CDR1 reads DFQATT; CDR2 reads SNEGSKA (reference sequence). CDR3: CSAFSAGDQETQYF. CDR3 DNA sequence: TGCAGTGCTTTCTCCGCGGGAGACCAAGAGACCCAGTACTTC.

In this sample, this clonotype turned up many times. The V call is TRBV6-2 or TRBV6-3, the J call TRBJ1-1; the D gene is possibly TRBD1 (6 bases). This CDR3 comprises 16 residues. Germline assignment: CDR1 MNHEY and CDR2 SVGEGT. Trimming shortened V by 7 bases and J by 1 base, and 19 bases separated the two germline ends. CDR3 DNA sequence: TGTGCCAGCACCATGAGGGGGGATTTGGGGAACACTGAAGCTTTCTTT. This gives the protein CASTMRGDLGNTEAFF.

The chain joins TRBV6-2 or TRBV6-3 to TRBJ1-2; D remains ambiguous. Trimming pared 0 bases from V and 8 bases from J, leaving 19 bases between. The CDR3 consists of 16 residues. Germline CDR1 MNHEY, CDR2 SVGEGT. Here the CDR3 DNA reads TGTGCCAGCAGTTACTCCTTAACTCCTCGAGGTGGCGGCTACACCTTC. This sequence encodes CASSYSLTPRGGGYTF.

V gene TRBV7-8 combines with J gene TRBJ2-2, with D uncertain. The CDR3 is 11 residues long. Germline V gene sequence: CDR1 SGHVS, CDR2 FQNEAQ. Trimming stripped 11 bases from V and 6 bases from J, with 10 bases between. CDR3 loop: CAGGPAGELFF. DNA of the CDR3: TGTGCCGGCGGCCCAGCCGGGGAGCTGTTTTTT.

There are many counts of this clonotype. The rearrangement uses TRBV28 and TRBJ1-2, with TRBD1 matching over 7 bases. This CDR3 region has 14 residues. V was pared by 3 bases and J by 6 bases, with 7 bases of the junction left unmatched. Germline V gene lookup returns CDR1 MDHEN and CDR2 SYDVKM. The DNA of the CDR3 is TGTGCCAGCAGTTTCGGCAGGGGGGCAGATGGCTACACCTTC. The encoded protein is CASSFGRGADGYTF.

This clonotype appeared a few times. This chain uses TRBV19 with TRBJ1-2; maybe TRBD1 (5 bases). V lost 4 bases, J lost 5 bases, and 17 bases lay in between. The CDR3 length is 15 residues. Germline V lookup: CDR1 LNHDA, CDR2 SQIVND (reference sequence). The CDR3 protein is CASSTRDSLRYGYTF. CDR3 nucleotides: TGTGCCAGTAGTACCCGGGACTCCCTTCGGTATGGCTACACCTTC.

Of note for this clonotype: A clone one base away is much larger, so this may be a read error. The CDR3 DNA follows: TGTGCCGGCAGAGGGACAGGGCACTATGGCTACACCTTC. Its translation is CAGRGTGHYGYTF. The chain employs TRBV27 and TRBJ1-2; TRBD1 matches at 9 bases. This CDR3 comprises 13 residues. Germline V gene data show CDR1 as MNHEY and CDR2 as SMNVEV (reference sequence).

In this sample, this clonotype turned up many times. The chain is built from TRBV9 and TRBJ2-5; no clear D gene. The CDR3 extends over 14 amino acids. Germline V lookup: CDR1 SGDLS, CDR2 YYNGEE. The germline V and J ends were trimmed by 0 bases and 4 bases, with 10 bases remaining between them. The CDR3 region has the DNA TGTGCCAGCAGCGTAGGAACGCAACTAGAGACCCAGTACTTC. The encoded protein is CASSVGTQLETQYF.

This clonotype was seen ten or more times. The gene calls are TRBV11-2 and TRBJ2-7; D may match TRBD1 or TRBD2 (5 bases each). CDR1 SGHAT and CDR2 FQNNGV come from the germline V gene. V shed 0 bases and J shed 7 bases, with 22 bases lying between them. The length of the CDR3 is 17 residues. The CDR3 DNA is TGTGCCAGCAGCTTAGAAGATCCGGGACCAAATAGTGGGGAGCAGTACTTC. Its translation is CASSLEDPGPNSGEQYF.

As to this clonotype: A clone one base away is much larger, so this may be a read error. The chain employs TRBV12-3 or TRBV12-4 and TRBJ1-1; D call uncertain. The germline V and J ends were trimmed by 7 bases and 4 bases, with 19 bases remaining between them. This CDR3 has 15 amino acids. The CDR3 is CASILKTGGRTEAFF. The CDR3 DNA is TGTGCCAGCATCCTCAAGACGGGAGGTCGCACTGAAGCTTTCTTT.

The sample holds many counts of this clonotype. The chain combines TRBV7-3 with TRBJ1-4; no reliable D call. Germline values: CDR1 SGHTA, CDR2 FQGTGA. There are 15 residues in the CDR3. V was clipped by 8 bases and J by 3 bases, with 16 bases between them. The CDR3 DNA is TGTGCCAGCGTCACTATCACCGGGGCTAATGAAAAACTGTTTTTT. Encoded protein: CASVTITGANEKLFF.